This TCR beta chain was sequenced for a study of radiotherapy plus CTLA-4 blockade in lung cancer. Study-wide results and limits: Researchers report tumor-derived TCR clones expanding in blood after radiotherapy plus ipilimumab.

This table comes from immunoSEQ multiplex PCR, and its TCRdb copy is limited to in-frame clones, with some not included. This table has 40,000 or so clones, 70% to 75% appearing once. For this clone: Its target is not known.

The input for sequencing was peripheral blood, taken from a patient treated with radiotherapy plus ipilimumab. The sequence derives from a human donor with non-small cell lung cancer who had stable disease on radiotherapy plus ipilimumab.

Written as DNA, the CDR3 is TGTGCCAGCAGTTTTGGACAGGGTATCTACAATGAGCAGTTCTTC. Translated, it gives CASSFGQGIYNEQFF. V usage is TRBV27 and J usage is TRBJ2-1; TRBD1 aligns across 8 bases. Losses at the gene ends were 3 bases for V and 3 bases for J; bases not matched to a gene: 4. The length of the CDR3 is 15 residues. The V gene's germline CDR1 is MNHEY and CDR2 SMNVEV (reference sequence).